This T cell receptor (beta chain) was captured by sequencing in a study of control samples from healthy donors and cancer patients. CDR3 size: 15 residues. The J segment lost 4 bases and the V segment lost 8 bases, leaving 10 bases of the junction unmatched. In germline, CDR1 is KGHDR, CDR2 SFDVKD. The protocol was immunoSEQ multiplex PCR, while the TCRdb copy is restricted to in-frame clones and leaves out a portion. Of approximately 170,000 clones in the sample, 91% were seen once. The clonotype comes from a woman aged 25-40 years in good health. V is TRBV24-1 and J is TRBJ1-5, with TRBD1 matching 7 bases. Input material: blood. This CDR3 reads CATNWDSVLNQPQHF. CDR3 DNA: TGTGCCACCAACTGGGACAGCGTCCTAAATCAGCCCCAGCATTTT.